This TCR beta chain was found in a study of cytomegalovirus exposure and HLA in healthy donors. Study results and caveats: Most subjects' HLA-A and HLA-B alleles were reportedly predicted from TCR beta sequences. Through in vitro validation, a few CMV-associated chains were shown to be specific for CMV antigens. The records held CMV serostatus as the only immune exposure information. The presence/absence work took it that sequencing depth was about the same across donors.

The CDR3 length is 16 residues. Trimming left V 2 bases short and J 5 bases short, with 18 bases between. Germline V gene sequence: CDR1 MGHDK, CDR2 SYGVNS. Amplification used 60 Vbeta primers and 13 Jbeta primers. The repertoire was sequenced with immunoSEQ multiplex PCR; TCRdb's copy has only in-frame clones and lacks some. The sample lists approximately 150,000 clones, 68% occurring once. With regard to this clone: The target antigen is unknown.

The clonotype originates from a man aged 30 to 45 in good health and CMV-seropositive. This sequence joins TRBV25-1 and TRBJ1-1; weak D call: TRBD1 (5 bases). The sequenced sample was PBMCs. CDR3 residues: CASSETGRAVVTEAFF. Here the CDR3 DNA reads TGTGCCAGCAGTGAAACAGGCCGGGCGGTGGTAACTGAAGCTTTCTTT.